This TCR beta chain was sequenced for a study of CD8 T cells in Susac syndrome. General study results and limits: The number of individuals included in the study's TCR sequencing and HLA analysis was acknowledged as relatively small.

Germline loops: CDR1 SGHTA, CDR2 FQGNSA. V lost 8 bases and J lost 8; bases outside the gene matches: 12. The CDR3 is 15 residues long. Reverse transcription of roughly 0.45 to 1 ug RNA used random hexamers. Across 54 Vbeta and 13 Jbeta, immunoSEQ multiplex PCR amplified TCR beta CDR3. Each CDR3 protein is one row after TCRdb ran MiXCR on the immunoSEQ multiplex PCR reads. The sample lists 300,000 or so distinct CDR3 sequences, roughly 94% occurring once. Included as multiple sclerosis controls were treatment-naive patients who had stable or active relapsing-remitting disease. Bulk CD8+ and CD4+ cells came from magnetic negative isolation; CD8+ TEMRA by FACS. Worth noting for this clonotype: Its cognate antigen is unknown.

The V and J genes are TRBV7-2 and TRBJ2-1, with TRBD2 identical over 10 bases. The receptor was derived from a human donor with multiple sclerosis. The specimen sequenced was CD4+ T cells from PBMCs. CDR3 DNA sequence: TGTGCCAGCGGAGTTAGCGGGGGGCTTTGGGATGAGCAGTTCTTC. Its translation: CASGVSGGLWDEQFF.